The TCR beta chain under discussion was sequenced for a study of T cell repertoires in cytomegalovirus infection. For the study at large: Signatures in public TCR beta sequences pointed to both CMV infection and matching HLA type.

TCRdb reprocessed the reads via MiXCR and lists one record per CDR3 protein. The table includes fewer than 1,000,000 distinct CDR3 sequences, about a third detected once. This clonotype was seen a few times. Its cognate antigen is unknown. Overall study results and limits: The ex vivo response was dominated by HLA-C-restricted CMV-specific TCR beta clonotypes.

The CDR3 covers 14 residues. Germline CDR1 is MNHEY and CDR2 is SVGAGI. Trimming shortened V by 0 bases and J by 8 bases, and 13 bases separated the two germline ends. The receptor's source is a human donor in good health (CMV status not recorded). Some clones in this sample may be carry-over from other donors' samples. The chain carries TRBV6-5 and TRBJ1-1; D not resolved. The source was cultured CD8+ T cells from PBMCs, collected from culture after CMV antigen stimulation. This CDR3 reads CASSYSSRPNEAFF. The CDR3 DNA sequence: TGTGCCAGCAGTTACTCCAGTCGCCCTAACGAAGCTTTCTTT.